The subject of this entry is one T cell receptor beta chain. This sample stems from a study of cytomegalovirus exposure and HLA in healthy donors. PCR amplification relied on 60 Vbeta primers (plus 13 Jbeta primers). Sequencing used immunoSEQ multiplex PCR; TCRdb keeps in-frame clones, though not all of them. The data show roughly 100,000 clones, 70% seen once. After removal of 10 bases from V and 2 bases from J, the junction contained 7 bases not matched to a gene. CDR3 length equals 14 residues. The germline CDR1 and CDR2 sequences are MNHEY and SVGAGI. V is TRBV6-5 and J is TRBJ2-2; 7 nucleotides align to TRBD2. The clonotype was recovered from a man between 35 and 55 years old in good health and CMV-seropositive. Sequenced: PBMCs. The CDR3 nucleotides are TGTGCCACCGCACTAGCGCCTAACACCGGGGAGCTGTTTTTT. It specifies CATALAPNTGELFF.